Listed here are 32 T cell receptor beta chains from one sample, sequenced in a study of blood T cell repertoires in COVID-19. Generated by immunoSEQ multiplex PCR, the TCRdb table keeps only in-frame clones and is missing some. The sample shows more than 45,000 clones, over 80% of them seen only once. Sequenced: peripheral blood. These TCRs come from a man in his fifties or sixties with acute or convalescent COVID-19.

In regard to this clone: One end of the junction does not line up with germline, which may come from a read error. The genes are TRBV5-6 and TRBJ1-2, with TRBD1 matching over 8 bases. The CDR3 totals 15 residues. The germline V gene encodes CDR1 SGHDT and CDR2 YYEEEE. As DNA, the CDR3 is TGTGCCAGCAGGTTGGACAGGGACGCTAACTATGGCTACACCTTC. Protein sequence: CASRLDRDANYGYTF. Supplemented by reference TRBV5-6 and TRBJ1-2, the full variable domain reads DAGVTQSPTHLIKTRGQQVTLRCSPKSGHDTVSWYQQALGQGPQFIFQYYEEEERQRGNFPDRFSGHQFPNYSSELNVNALLLGDSALYLCASRLDRDANYGYTFGSGTRLTVV.

The CDR3 reads CASGQGLGNTEAFF. CDR3 DNA: TGTGCCAGCGGTCAGGGGCTGGGGAACACTGAAGCTTTCTTT. V gene TRBV6-5 combines with J gene TRBJ1-1; tentative D call: TRBD1 (6 bases). Germline CDR1 and CDR2: MNHEY and SVGAGI. This CDR3 spans 14 amino acids. The V end was cut by 8 bases, the J end by 1 base, with 14 bases between.

The CDR3 reads CATSDLAGYSYNSPLHF. For the CDR3, the DNA is TGTGCCACCAGTGATTTAGCAGGGTACTCCTATAATTCACCCCTCCACTTT. The V gene is TRBV24-1, the J gene TRBJ1-6, with TRBD1 as a possible D gene (5 bases). The V gene lost 1 base and the J gene lost 0 bases, with 9 bases spanning the gap. The germline CDR1 and CDR2 sequences are KGHDR and SFDVKD. The CDR3 has 17 amino acids.

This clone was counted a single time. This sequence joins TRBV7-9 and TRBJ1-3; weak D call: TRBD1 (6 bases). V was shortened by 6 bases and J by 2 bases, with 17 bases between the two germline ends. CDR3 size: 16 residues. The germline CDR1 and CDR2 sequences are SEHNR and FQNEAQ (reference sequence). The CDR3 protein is CASREFRTAAGNTIYF. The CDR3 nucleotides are TGTGCCAGCAGAGAATTTCGGACAGCTGCTGGAAACACCATATATTTT.

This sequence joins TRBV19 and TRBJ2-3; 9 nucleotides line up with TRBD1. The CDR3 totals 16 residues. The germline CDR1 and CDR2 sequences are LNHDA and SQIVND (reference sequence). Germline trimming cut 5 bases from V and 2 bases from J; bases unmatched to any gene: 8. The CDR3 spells CASSQTGTGFTDTQYF. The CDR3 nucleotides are TGTGCCAGTAGTCAAACCGGGACAGGGTTCACAGATACGCAGTATTTT.

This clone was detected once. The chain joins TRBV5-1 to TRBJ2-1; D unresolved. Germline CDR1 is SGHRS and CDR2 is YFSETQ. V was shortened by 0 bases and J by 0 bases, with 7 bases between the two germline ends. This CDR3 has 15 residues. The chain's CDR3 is CASSLVAGSYNEQFF. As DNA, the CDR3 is TGCGCCAGCAGCTTGGTGGCTGGCTCCTACAATGAGCAGTTCTTC.

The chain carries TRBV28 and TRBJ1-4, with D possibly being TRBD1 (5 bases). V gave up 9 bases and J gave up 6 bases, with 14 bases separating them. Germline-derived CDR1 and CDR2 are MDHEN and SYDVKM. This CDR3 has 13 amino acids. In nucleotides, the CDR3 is TGTGCCAGTAGACAGACAAGTGATGAAAAACTGTTTTTT. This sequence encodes CASRQTSDEKLFF.

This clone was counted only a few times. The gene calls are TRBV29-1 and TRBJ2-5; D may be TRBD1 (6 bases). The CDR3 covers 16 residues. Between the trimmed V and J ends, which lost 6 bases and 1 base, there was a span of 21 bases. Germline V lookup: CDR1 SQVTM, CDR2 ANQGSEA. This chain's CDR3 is CSVSPNSIGGQETQYF. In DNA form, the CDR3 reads TGCAGCGTCTCACCAAATAGCATAGGGGGCCAAGAGACCCAGTACTTC.

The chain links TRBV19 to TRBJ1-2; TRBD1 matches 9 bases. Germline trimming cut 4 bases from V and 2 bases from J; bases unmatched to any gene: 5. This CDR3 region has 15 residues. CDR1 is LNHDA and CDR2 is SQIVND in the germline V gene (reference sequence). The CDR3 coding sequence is TGTGCCAGTAGTAACAGGACAGGGGTAAACTATGGCTACACCTTC. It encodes CASSNRTGVNYGYTF.

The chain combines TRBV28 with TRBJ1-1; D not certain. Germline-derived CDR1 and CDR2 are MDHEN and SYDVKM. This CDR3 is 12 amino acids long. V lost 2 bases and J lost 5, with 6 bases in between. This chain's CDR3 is CASSLPETEAFF. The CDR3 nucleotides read TGTGCCAGCAGTTTACCGGAGACTGAAGCTTTCTTT.

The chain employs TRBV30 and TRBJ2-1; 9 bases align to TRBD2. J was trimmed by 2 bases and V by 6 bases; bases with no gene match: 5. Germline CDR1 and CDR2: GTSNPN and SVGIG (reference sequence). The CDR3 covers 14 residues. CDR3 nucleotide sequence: TGTGCCTGCTACCGCGGGAGGGCCTACAATGAGCAGTTCTTC. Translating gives CACYRGRAYNEQFF. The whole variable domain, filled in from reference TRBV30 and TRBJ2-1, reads SQTIHQWPATLVQPVGSPLSLECTVEGTSNPNLYWYRQAAGRGLQLLFYSVGIGQISSEVPQNLSASRPQDRQFILSSKKLLLSDSGFYLCACYRGRAYNEQFFGPGTRLTVL.

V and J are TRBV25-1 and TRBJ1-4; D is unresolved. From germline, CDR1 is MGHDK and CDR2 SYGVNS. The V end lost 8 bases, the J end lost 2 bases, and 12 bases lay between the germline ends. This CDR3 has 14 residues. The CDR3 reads CASGETSTNEKLFF. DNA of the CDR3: TGTGCCAGCGGGGAGACAAGTACTAATGAAAAACTGTTTTTT.

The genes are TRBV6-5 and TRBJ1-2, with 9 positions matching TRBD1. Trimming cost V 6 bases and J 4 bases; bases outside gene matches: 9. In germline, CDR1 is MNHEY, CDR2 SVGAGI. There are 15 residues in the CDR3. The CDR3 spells CASSPGTGTTYGYTF. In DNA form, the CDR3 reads TGTGCCAGCAGCCCCGGGACAGGGACGACCTATGGCTACACCTTC.

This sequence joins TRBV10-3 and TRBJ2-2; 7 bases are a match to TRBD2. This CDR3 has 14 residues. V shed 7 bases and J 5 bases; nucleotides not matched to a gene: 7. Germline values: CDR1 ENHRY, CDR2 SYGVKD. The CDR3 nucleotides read TGTGCCATCAAGCCTCTAGCGGAAACCGGGGAGCTGTTTTTT. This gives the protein CAIKPLAETGELFF.

The CDR3 sequence: CASGGGGGNEQFF. In DNA form, the CDR3 reads TGTGCCAGCGGAGGAGGGGGGGGCAATGAGCAGTTCTTC. The chain couples TRBV28 to TRBJ2-1, with D possibly TRBD2 on 7 matching bases. The CDR3 length is 13 residues. Germline CDR1 and CDR2: MDHEN and SYDVKM. The ends were cut back, 8 bases at V and 6 bases at J, with 14 bases in the middle. Combining the CDR3 with reference TRBV28 and TRBJ2-1 gives the whole variable domain DVKVTQSSRYLVKRTGEKVFLECVQDMDHENMFWYRQDPGLGLRLIYFSYDVKMKEKGDIPEGYSVSREKKERFSLILESASTNQTSMYLCASGGGGGNEQFFGPGTRLTVL.

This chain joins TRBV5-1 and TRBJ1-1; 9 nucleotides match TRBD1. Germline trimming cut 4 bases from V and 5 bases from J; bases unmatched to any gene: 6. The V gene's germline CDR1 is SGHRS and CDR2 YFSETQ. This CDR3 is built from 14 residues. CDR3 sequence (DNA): TGCGCCAGCAGCGCAGGGACAGGGAGAACTGAAGCTTTCTTT. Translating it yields CASSAGTGRTEAFF.

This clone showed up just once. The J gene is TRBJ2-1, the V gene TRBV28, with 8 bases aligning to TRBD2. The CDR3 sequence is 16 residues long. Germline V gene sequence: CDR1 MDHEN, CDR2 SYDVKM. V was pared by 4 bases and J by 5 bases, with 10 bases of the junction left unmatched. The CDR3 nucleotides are TGTGCCAGCAGTTCCTATACGGGAGGGCCCCACAATGAGCAGTTCTTC. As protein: CASSSYTGGPHNEQFF.

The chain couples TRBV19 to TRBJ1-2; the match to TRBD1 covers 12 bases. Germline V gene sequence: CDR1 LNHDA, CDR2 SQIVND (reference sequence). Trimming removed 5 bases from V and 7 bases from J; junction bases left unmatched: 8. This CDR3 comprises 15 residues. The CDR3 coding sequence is TGTGCCAGTAGTGAACCGGGACAGGGGGCATCTGGCTACACCTTC. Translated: CASSEPGQGASGYTF.

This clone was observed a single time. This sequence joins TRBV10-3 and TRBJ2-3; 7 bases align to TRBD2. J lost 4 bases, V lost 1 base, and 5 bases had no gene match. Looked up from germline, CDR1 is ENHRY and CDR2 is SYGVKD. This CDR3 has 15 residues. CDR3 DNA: TGTGCCATCAGTGAGTGGGGGACTATCGCAGATACGCAGTATTTT. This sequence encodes CAISEWGTIADTQYF.

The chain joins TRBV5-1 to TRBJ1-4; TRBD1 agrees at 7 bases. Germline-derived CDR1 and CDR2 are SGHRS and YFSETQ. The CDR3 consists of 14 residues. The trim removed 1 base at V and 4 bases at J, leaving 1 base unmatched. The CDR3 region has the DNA TGCGCCAGCAGCTTGTCAGGGGGTAATGAAAAACTGTTTTTT. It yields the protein CASSLSGGNEKLFF.

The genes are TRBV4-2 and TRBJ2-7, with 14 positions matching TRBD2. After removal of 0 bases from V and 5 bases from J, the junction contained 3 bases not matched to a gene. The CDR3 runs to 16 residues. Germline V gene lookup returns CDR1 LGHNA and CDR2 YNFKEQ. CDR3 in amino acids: CASSQEGLAGVHEQYF. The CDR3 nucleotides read TGTGCCAGCAGCCAAGAGGGACTAGCGGGAGTCCACGAGCAGTACTTC.

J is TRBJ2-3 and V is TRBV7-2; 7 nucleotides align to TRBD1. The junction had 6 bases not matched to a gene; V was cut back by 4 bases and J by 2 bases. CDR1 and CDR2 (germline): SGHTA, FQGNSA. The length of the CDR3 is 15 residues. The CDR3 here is CASSWGQGDTDTQYF. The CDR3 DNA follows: TGTGCCAGCAGCTGGGGCCAGGGGGACACAGATACGCAGTATTTT.

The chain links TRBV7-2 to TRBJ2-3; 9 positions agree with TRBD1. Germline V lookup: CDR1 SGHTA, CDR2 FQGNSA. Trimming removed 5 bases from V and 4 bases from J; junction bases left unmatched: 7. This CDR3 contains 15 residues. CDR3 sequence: CASSPGQGRADTQYF. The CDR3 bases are TGTGCCAGCAGCCCTGGACAGGGGCGGGCAGATACGCAGTATTTT.

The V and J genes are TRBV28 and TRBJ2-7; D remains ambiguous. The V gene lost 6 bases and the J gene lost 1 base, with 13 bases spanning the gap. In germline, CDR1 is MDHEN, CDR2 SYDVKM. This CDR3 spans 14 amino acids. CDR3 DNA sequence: TGTGCCAGCAGGGCGACAATAAATTCCTACGAGCAGTACTTC. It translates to CASRATINSYEQYF.

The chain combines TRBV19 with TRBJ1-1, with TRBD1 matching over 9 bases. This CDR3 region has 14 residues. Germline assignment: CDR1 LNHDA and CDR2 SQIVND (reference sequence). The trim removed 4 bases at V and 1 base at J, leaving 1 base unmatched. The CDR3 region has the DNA TGTGCCAGTAGTAACAGGGGGCGGAACACTGAAGCTTTCTTT. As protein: CASSNRGRNTEAFF.

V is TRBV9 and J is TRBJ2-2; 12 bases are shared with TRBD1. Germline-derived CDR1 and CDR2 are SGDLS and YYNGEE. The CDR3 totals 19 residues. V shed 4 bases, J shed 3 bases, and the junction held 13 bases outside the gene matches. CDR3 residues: CASSSPGQGALGDTGELFF. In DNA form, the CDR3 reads TGTGCCAGCAGCTCCCCGGGACAGGGGGCCCTTGGGGACACCGGGGAGCTGTTTTTT.

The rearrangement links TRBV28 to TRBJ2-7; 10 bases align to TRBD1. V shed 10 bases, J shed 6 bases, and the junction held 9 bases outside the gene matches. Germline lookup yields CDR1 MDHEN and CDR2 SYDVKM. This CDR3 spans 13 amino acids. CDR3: CAIPGQGKGEQYF. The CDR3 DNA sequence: TGTGCCATCCCGGGACAGGGGAAGGGCGAGCAGTACTTC.

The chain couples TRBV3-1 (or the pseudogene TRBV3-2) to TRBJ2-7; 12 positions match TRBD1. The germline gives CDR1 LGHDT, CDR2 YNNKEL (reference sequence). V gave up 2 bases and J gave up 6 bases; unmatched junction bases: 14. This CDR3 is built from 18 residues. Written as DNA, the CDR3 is TGTGCCAGCAGCCAAATCGGGACAGGGGGCGTCGGAGTCCTCGAGCAGTACTTC. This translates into CASSQIGTGGVGVLEQYF.

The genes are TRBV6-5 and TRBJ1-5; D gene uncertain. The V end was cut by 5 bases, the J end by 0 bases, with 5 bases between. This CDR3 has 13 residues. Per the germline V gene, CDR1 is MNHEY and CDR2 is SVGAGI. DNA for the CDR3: TGTGCCAGCAGTACAACTAGCAATCAGCCCCAGCATTTT. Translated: CASSTTSNQPQHF.

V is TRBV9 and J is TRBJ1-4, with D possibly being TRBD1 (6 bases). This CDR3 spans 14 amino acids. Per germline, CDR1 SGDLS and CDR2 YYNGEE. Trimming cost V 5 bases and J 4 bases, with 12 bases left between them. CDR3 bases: TGTGCCAGCAGTGTGGACAGAGGTAATGAAAAACTGTTTTTT. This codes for CASSVDRGNEKLFF.

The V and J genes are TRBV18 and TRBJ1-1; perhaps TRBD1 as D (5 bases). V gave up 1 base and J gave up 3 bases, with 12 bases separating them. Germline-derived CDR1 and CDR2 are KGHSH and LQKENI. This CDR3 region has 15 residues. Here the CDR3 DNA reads TGTGCCAGCTCACCACTCAGAAGGGGCGACACTGAAGCTTTCTTT. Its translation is CASSPLRRGDTEAFF. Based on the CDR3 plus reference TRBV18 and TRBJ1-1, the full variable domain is NAGVMQNPRHLVRRRGQEARLRCSPMKGHSHVYWYRQLPEEGLKFMVYLQKENIIDESGMPKERFSAEFPKEGPSILRIQQVVRGDSAAYFCASSPLRRGDTEAFFGQGTRLTVV.

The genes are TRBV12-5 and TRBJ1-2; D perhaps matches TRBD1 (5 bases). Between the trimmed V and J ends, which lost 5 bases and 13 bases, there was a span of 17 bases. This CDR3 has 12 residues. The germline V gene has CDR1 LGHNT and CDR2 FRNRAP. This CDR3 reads CASGPTGTELTF. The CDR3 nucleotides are TGTGCTAGTGGTCCGACCGGGACTGAGCTCACCTTC.